What follows are 31 T cell receptor beta chains derived from one specimen sequenced in a study of T cell responses to AZD1222 COVID-19 vaccine. The data were produced by immunoSEQ multiplex PCR, yet TCRdb's version contains in-frame clones alone and is incomplete. The table records about 83,000 clones, 88% of them present only once. The sample here was peripheral blood, taken on day 0 of MenACWY control vaccination. These receptor sequences come from an adult in good health.

This chain uses TRBV27 with TRBJ1-2; TRBD1 aligns across 7 bases. CDR3 size: 12 residues. The V and J ends lost 11 bases and 6 bases, in that order; junction bases with no gene match: 9. Germline V gene lookup returns CDR1 MNHEY and CDR2 SMNVEV (reference sequence). The CDR3, as DNA: TGTGCCGCCAGGGGGGCAGGGGATGGCTACACCTTC. Residues: CAARGAGDGYTF.

This rearrangement joins TRBV7-3 to TRBJ2-7; D might be TRBD2 (6 bases). The CDR3 runs to 15 residues. The V gene lost 1 base and the J gene lost 2 bases, with 12 bases spanning the gap. Germline assignment: CDR1 SGHTA and CDR2 FQGTGA. CDR3 DNA sequence: TGTGCCAGCAGCTTAATGGGGGGAGTCCCCTACGAGCAGTACTTC. Amino acid sequence: CASSLMGGVPYEQYF.

This clone was picked up one time. The chain couples TRBV6-5 to TRBJ1-5, with TRBD1 matching over 9 bases. V dropped 6 bases and J dropped 5; count of bases not matched to a gene: 8. Per germline, CDR1 MNHEY and CDR2 SVGAGI. The CDR3 is 15 residues long. This CDR3 reads CASSLVGQGDQPQHF. In DNA, the CDR3 is TGTGCCAGCAGCCTGGTGGGACAGGGAGATCAGCCCCAGCATTTT.

V usage is TRBV7-9 and J usage is TRBJ1-4; possibly TRBD1 for D (6 bases). The length of the CDR3 is 14 residues. The V end lost 4 bases, the J end lost 10 bases, and 16 bases lay between the germline ends. Per the germline V gene, CDR1 is SEHNR and CDR2 is FQNEAQ (reference sequence). CDR3 region: CASSSRQEPRKLFF. CDR3 DNA sequence: TGTGCCAGCAGCTCAAGACAGGAACCTAGAAAACTGTTTTTT.

This rearrangement joins TRBV27 to TRBJ2-7; no definite D call. This CDR3 region has 14 residues. The V end lost 2 bases, the J end lost 5 bases, and 13 bases lay between the germline ends. Germline CDR1 is MNHEY and CDR2 is SMNVEV (reference sequence). The CDR3 region has the DNA TGTGCCAGCAGTTTAAATAGCCCGCCCCACGAGCAGTACTTC. It encodes CASSLNSPPHEQYF.

The chain couples TRBV6-2 or TRBV6-3 to TRBJ2-1; TRBD1 matches at 11 bases. Per germline, CDR1 MNHEY and CDR2 SVGEGT. The CDR3 length is 14 residues. Losses at the gene ends were 3 bases for V and 9 bases for J; bases not matched to a gene: 4. CDR3 bases: TGTGCCAGCAGTTATGGACAGGGGGCGAGTGAGCAGTTCTTC. It codes for CASSYGQGASEQFF.

The chain is built from TRBV14 and TRBJ1-1; TRBD1 aligns across 7 bases. Looked up from germline, CDR1 is SGHDN and CDR2 is FVKESK. The length of the CDR3 is 13 residues. V trimming: 4 bases; J trimming: 11 bases; junction bases outside the gene matches: 10. CDR3 residues: CASSLRQGPSAFF. The CDR3 region has the DNA TGTGCCAGCAGCCTAAGACAGGGACCATCCGCTTTCTTT.

The genes are TRBV30 and TRBJ1-3; D gene ambiguous. The V gene lost 4 bases and the J gene lost 0 bases, with 4 bases spanning the gap. The V gene's germline CDR1 is GTSNPN and CDR2 SVGIG (reference sequence). The CDR3 loop spans 12 amino acids. The CDR3 here is CAWTSSGNTIYF. The CDR3 DNA sequence: TGTGCCTGGACAAGCTCTGGAAACACCATATATTTT.

This sequence joins TRBV9 and TRBJ2-7, with TRBD2 as a possible D gene (7 bases). This CDR3 spans 15 amino acids. V shed 0 bases and J shed 0 bases, with 10 bases lying between them. Germline loops: CDR1 SGDLS, CDR2 YYNGEE. CDR3 nucleotide sequence: TGTGCCAGCAGCGTAGCGGGGGGCGCCTCCTACGAGCAGTACTTC. Its translation: CASSVAGGASYEQYF.

The chain has TRBV27 and TRBJ1-1; D remains ambiguous. Deletions cut 6 bases from V and 0 bases from J, with 8 bases between. CDR1 MNHEY and CDR2 SMNVEV come from the germline V gene (reference sequence). The CDR3 totals 13 residues. CDR3 DNA sequence: TGTGCCAGCAGACACAACCTGAACACTGAAGCTTTCTTT. Its protein is CASRHNLNTEAFF.

CDR3 in amino acids: CASSSTGLPGELFF. The CDR3 DNA follows: TGTGCCAGCAGTTCGACAGGGCTCCCCGGGGAGCTGTTTTTT. The chain uses TRBV27 and TRBJ2-2; TRBD1 aligns across 7 bases. The CDR3 is 14 residues long. CDR1 is MNHEY and CDR2 is SMNVEV in the germline V gene (reference sequence). V was clipped by 4 bases and J by 6 bases; unmatched bases: 5.

The CDR3 DNA reads as TGTGCCAGCAGCCCCGAGACTGCCAAAATTACTTACGAGCAGTACTTC. As protein: CASSPETAKITYEQYF. The chain is built from TRBV11-2 and TRBJ2-7; no reliable D call. Germline values: CDR1 SGHAT, CDR2 FQNNGV. This CDR3 spans 16 amino acids. Trimming took off 5 bases at V and 4 bases at J, with 21 bases between the two ends. Using reference TRBV11-2 and TRBJ2-7 for the parts outside the CDR3, the full variable domain is EAGVAQSPRYKIIEKRQSVAFWCNPISGHATLYWYQQILGQGPKLLIQFQNNGVVDDSQLPKDRFSAERLKGVDSTLKIQPAKLEDSAVYLCASSPETAKITYEQYFGPGTRLTVT.

V usage is TRBV3-1 (or the pseudogene TRBV3-2) and J usage is TRBJ1-2, with 7 bases identical to TRBD1. Germline V lookup: CDR1 LGHDT, CDR2 YNNKEL (reference sequence). V was pared by 1 base and J by 2 bases, with 10 bases of the junction left unmatched. The CDR3 is 17 amino acids. DNA of the CDR3: TGTGCCAGCAGCCAAGTCCCTAGGACAGGCGAAAACTATGGCTACACCTTC. As protein: CASSQVPRTGENYGYTF.

CDR3 region: CASSPVALAGVGEQFF. CDR3 nucleotide sequence: TGTGCCAGCTCCCCGGTAGCGCTAGCGGGAGTTGGAGAGCAGTTCTTC. This sequence joins TRBV18 and TRBJ2-1; 10 bases match TRBD2. The CDR3 consists of 16 residues. Germline assignment: CDR1 KGHSH and CDR2 LQKENI. The V segment lost 6 bases and the J segment 10 bases; nucleotides outside the gene matches: 15. Variable domain in full (rest from reference TRBV18 and TRBJ2-1): NAGVMQNPRHLVRRRGQEARLRCSPMKGHSHVYWYRQLPEEGLKFMVYLQKENIIDESGMPKERFSAEFPKEGPSILRIQQVVRGDSAAYFCASSPVALAGVGEQFFGPGTRLTVL.

The gene calls are TRBV7-2 and TRBJ2-6, with 7 bases lining up with TRBD1. CDR3 length equals 17 residues. Trimming removed 1 base from V and 2 bases from J; junction bases left unmatched: 5. CDR1 is SGHTA, CDR2 FQGNSA, per germline. The CDR3 bases are TGTGCCAGCAGCTTAGGACAGGGATCGGCTGGGGCCAACGTCCTGACTTTC. Its translation is CASSLGQGSAGANVLTF. The full variable domain, completed using reference TRBV7-2 and TRBJ2-6, is GAGVSQSPSNKVTEKGKDVELRCDPISGHTALYWYRQSLGQGLEFLIYFQGNSAPDKSGLPSDRFSAERTGGSVSTLTIQRTQQEDSAVYLCASSLGQGSAGANVLTFGAGSRLTVL.

V gene TRBV28 combines with J gene TRBJ1-2; D possibly corresponds to TRBD1 (6 bases). The CDR3 covers 18 residues. Germline CDR1 and CDR2: MDHEN and SYDVKM. Trimming left V 3 bases short and J 3 bases short, with 23 bases between. The CDR3, as DNA: TGTGCCAGCAGTTTTTACCGACAGGACCTATCCCTACACTATGGCTACACCTTC. The encoded protein is CASSFYRQDLSLHYGYTF.

This clone was recorded once. The rearrangement uses TRBV3-1 (or the pseudogene TRBV3-2) and TRBJ1-1, with D unclear. The germline V gene encodes CDR1 LGHDT and CDR2 YNNKEL (reference sequence). The V gene lost 0 bases and the J gene lost 11 bases, with 19 bases spanning the gap. This CDR3 is 15 amino acids long. This CDR3 reads CASSQDLMYTNRAFF. The CDR3 coding sequence is TGTGCCAGCAGCCAAGATTTAATGTATACCAACCGGGCTTTCTTT.

This clone was detected only once. The V gene is TRBV5-4, the J gene TRBJ2-1; either TRBD1 or TRBD2 may supply D (5 bases each). Trimming removed 3 bases from V and 1 base from J, with 17 bases in between. The CDR3 has 17 residues. Germline CDR1 reads SGHNT; CDR2 reads YYREEE (reference sequence). The CDR3 DNA reads TGTGCCAGCAGCTCCCAGTTCGGGGCGGTTTCCTACAATGAGCAGTTCTTC. It is translated as CASSSQFGAVSYNEQFF.

The V gene is TRBV5-6, the J gene TRBJ2-1; 10 bases align to TRBD2. In germline, CDR1 is SGHDT, CDR2 YYEEEE. There are 16 residues in the CDR3. V dropped 4 bases and J dropped 7; count of bases not matched to a gene: 11. The CDR3 loop is CASSPPSSGRRNEQFF. The CDR3 DNA reads as TGTGCCAGCAGCCCCCCATCTAGCGGGAGAAGAAATGAGCAGTTCTTC. The full variable domain, its missing parts supplied by reference TRBV5-6 and TRBJ2-1, is DAGVTQSPTHLIKTRGQQVTLRCSPKSGHDTVSWYQQALGQGPQFIFQYYEEEERQRGNFPDRFSGHQFPNYSSELNVNALLLGDSALYLCASSPPSSGRRNEQFFGPGTRLTVL.

The rearrangement uses TRBV10-1 and TRBJ2-7, with TRBD1 identical over 9 bases. The V and J ends lost 7 bases and 7 bases, in that order; junction bases with no gene match: 11. The germline CDR1 and CDR2 sequences are WNHNN and SYGVQD (reference sequence). The CDR3 is 14 amino acids. The CDR3 DNA reads TGCGCCAGCAAAAAGGGACAGGGTGAAGGAGAGCAGTACTTC. Amino acid sequence: CASKKGQGEGEQYF.

The V and J genes are TRBV7-2 and TRBJ2-3, with D maybe TRBD2 (6 bases). This CDR3 contains 14 residues. With 5 bases removed from V and 4 bases from J, the gap between germline ends came to 13 bases. The germline V gene has CDR1 SGHTA and CDR2 FQGNSA. The DNA of the CDR3 is TGTGCCAGCAGCGAGGGACTTACTTCAGATACGCAGTATTTT. It is translated as CASSEGLTSDTQYF.

This clone occurred a few times. The chain joins TRBV6-5 to TRBJ1-1, with no clear D. The V and J ends lost 6 bases and 11 bases respectively, with 16 bases between them. This CDR3 has 12 residues. Germline CDR1 is MNHEY and CDR2 is SVGAGI. The CDR3 loop reads CASSPGTLRAFF. The CDR3 nucleotides are TGTGCCAGCAGCCCAGGAACGTTAAGGGCTTTCTTT.

V gene TRBV19 combines with J gene TRBJ2-5; 7 nucleotides line up with TRBD2. The CDR3 has 14 amino acids. Germline-derived CDR1 and CDR2 are LNHDA and SQIVND (reference sequence). The V and J ends lost 5 bases and 6 bases, in that order; junction bases with no gene match: 9. In DNA, the CDR3 is TGTGCCAGTAGTTCCTCGGGACTATCAAAGACCCAGTACTTC. This gives the protein CASSSSGLSKTQYF.

The gene calls are TRBV10-3 and TRBJ1-1; unclear D gene. CDR1 is ENHRY and CDR2 is SYGVKD in the germline V gene. This CDR3 region has 14 residues. Trimming shortened V by 0 bases and J by 2 bases, and 7 bases separated the two germline ends. CDR3 DNA sequence: TGTGCCATCAGTGAGTCTCGGGCCAACACTGAAGCTTTCTTT. It translates to CAISESRANTEAFF.

CDR3 in amino acids: CASSIRGVDEQFF. CDR3 DNA: TGTGCCAGTAGTATAAGGGGCGTGGATGAGCAGTTCTTC. The V call is TRBV19, the J call TRBJ2-1, with a weak D call TRBD1 (5 bases). This CDR3 has 13 residues. The germline V gene has CDR1 LNHDA and CDR2 SQIVND (reference sequence). Trimming stripped 2 bases from V and 8 bases from J, with 10 bases between.

A few counts support this clone. The chain has TRBV9 and TRBJ2-7; D is undetermined. Germline CDR1 SGDLS, CDR2 YYNGEE. Trimming shortened V by 4 bases and J by 3 bases, and 14 bases separated the two germline ends. This CDR3 has 14 residues. The CDR3 DNA reads TGTGCCAGCAGCCCCGACGGTACCTACTACGAGCAGTACTTC. Protein: CASSPDGTYYEQYF.

This chain connects TRBV18 to TRBJ2-2; tentatively, D is TRBD1 or TRBD2 (5 bases each). The V gene lost 3 bases and the J gene lost 6 bases, with 14 bases spanning the gap. The germline V gene has CDR1 KGHSH and CDR2 LQKENI. The CDR3 loop spans 15 amino acids. The CDR3 DNA sequence: TGTGCCAGCTCACCCCCGGGACCAGAGGCCGGGGAGCTGTTTTTT. It codes for CASSPPGPEAGELFF.

The rearrangement joins TRBV5-8 to TRBJ2-5; D gene ambiguous. This CDR3 comprises 15 residues. V was clipped by 3 bases and J by 7 bases, with 19 bases between them. Germline CDR1 SGHTS, CDR2 YDEGEE. The CDR3 sequence: CASSSLGWTSGTQYF. CDR3 nucleotides: TGTGCCAGCAGCTCCCTAGGGTGGACGTCGGGGACCCAGTACTTC. Filled out from reference TRBV5-8 and TRBJ2-5, the complete variable domain reads EAGVTQSPTHLIKTRGQQATLRCSPISGHTSVYWYQQALGLGLQFLLWYDEGEERNRGNFPPRFSGRQFPNYSSELNVNALELEDSALYLCASSSLGWTSGTQYFGPGTRLLVL.

This chain connects TRBV18 to TRBJ1-2; D not resolved. CDR3 size: 14 residues. V was cut by 2 bases and J by 2 bases, with 9 bases left in between. CDR1 KGHSH and CDR2 LQKENI come from the germline V gene. The DNA of the CDR3 is TGTGCCAGCTCACCATCGGCGGAGAACTATGGCTACACCTTC. Protein product: CASSPSAENYGYTF.

Here the CDR3 reads CASSSVGGGSSYEQYF. CDR3 sequence (DNA): TGTGCCAGCAGCTCCGTGGGGGGCGGGAGCTCCTACGAGCAGTACTTC. The chain joins TRBV7-2 to TRBJ2-7; D might be TRBD2 (7 bases). The V end was cut by 4 bases, the J end by 0 bases, with 16 bases between. Germline CDR1 SGHTA, CDR2 FQGNSA. The CDR3 runs 16 residues.

The rearrangement joins TRBV5-1 to TRBJ2-7, with 9 bases lining up with TRBD2. After removal of 2 bases from V and 2 bases from J, the junction contained 5 bases not matched to a gene. This CDR3 comprises 15 residues. Germline V lookup: CDR1 SGHRS, CDR2 YFSETQ. The CDR3 DNA reads as TGCGCCAGCAGCTTCGGACTAGCGAAAACCTACGAGCAGTACTTC. Translating it yields CASSFGLAKTYEQYF. Combining the CDR3 with reference TRBV5-1 and TRBJ2-7 gives the whole variable domain KAGVTQTPRYLIKTRGQQVTLSCSPISGHRSVSWYQQTPGQGLQFLFEYFSETQRNKGNFPGRFSGRQFSNSRSEMNVSTLELGDSALYLCASSFGLAKTYEQYFGPGTRLTVT.